The 4 T cell receptor beta chains below all came from one sample that was sequenced in a study of OX40 agonist ivuxolimab in advanced cancers. Generated by immunoSEQ multiplex PCR, the TCRdb table keeps only in-frame clones and is missing some. This sample has about 50,000 clones; around 80% occur once, and the top ten carry around 7%. This sample comprised CD4+ or CD8+ T cells sorted from blood, obtained in a trial of the OX40 agonist ivuxolimab. Receptors originate from an adult with an advanced solid tumor such as melanoma, head and neck, liver or kidney cancer.

This chain links TRBV2 with TRBJ2-1, with TRBD1 matching 8 bases. This CDR3 is built from 14 residues. The junction had 6 bases not matched to a gene; V was cut back by 4 bases and J by 7 bases. CDR1 and CDR2 (germline): SNHLY, FYNNEI. The CDR3 is CASSVSGGGNEQFF. The DNA of the CDR3 is TGTGCCAGCAGTGTATCAGGGGGCGGAAATGAGCAGTTCTTC.

This chain uses TRBV9 with TRBJ1-5, with no clear D. CDR3 length: 15 residues. Trimming left V 5 bases short and J 3 bases short, with 15 bases between. CDR1 and CDR2 from the germline V gene are SGDLS and YYNGEE. Here the CDR3 reads CASSVSGVNNQPQHF. CDR3 nucleotides: TGTGCCAGCAGTGTTTCCGGGGTGAACAATCAGCCCCAGCATTTT.

The gene calls are TRBV5-6 and TRBJ2-5, with 7 nucleotides matching TRBD1. The CDR3 consists of 14 residues. The germline V gene encodes CDR1 SGHDT and CDR2 YYEEEE. The junction had 5 bases not matched to a gene; V was cut back by 5 bases and J by 1 base. DNA of the CDR3: TGTGCCAGCAGACGGGACAGCCCCCAAGAGACCCAGTACTTC. This translates into CASRRDSPQETQYF.

This chain links TRBV30 with TRBJ1-2; D might be TRBD1 (6 bases). This CDR3 has 13 amino acids. Trimming pared 3 bases from V and 4 bases from J, leaving 12 bases between. Germline V gene data show CDR1 as GTSNPN and CDR2 as SVGIG (reference sequence). The CDR3 sequence: CAWSRGWGYGYTF. The CDR3 DNA sequence: TGTGCCTGGAGCAGGGGTTGGGGCTATGGCTACACCTTC. The full variable domain, completed using reference TRBV30 and TRBJ1-2, is SQTIHQWPATLVQPVGSPLSLECTVEGTSNPNLYWYRQAAGRGLQLLFYSVGIGQISSEVPQNLSASRPQDRQFILSSKKLLLSDSGFYLCAWSRGWGYGYTFGSGTRLTVV.